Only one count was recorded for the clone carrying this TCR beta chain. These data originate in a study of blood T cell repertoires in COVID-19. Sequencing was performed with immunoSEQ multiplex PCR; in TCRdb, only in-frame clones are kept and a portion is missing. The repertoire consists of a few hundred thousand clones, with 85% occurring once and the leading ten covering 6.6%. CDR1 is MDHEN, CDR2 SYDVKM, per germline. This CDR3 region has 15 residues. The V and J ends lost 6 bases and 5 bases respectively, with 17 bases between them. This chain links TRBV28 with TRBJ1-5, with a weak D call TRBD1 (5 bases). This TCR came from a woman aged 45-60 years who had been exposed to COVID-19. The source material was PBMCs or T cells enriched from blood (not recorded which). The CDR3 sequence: CASRGGTRVDQPQHF. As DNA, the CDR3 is TGTGCCAGCAGGGGCGGGACGCGAGTTGATCAGCCCCAGCATTTT.